A selection of T cell receptor beta chains follows, all from one sample in a study of human T cells and chemical hapten exposure. MiXCR, applied by TCRdb to the RACE reads, yields one record per CDR3 protein. Altogether about 380,000 distinct CDR3 sequences are present, about 5.1% being singletons, with the ten largest covering 2.6%. Sequences were derived from whole blood, sampled in connection with sensitization to the hapten diphenylcyclopropenone (DPC). The receptors were sampled from a woman aged 50 to 60 with alopecia areata. Some clones in this sample may be carry-over from other donors' samples. Both conserved end residues are part of each CDR3. Each record gives: J gene, D gene, CDR3 length, V gene, clone size, CDR3 DNA, CDR3 protein. The D gene is left open where the match is weak. The size entry is marked missing in some rows and otherwise reads once, few, many or a size class.

>TRBJ2-2|TRBD2|16|TRBV6-5|many
TGTGCCAGCAGTTACGGGGTAGCGGGGCTAACCGGGGAGCTGTTTTTT
CASSYGVAGLTGELFF
>TRBJ1-4|TRBD1|13|TRBV28|many
TGTGCCACCGGGGGACAGCTTAATGAAAAACTGTTTTTT
CATGGQLNEKLFF
>TRBJ1-2|NA|10|TRBV2|NA
TGTGCCAGCAGAGACTATGGCTACACCTTC
CASRDYGYTF
>TRBJ2-2|NA|14|TRBV24-1|many
TGTGCCACCAGCGGGACGACAAACACCGGGGAGCTGTTTTTT
CATSGTTNTGELFF
>TRBJ2-5|NA|14|TRBV29-1|few
TGCAGCGTTGAAGGCTCCCCCCGGCAAGAGACCCAGTACTTC
CSVEGSPRQETQYF
>TRBJ2-7|TRBD2|17|TRBV9|many
TGTGCCAGCAGCTCACTCCTCCTAGCGGGGGGGACCTACGAGCAGTACTTC
CASSSLLLAGGTYEQYF
>TRBJ2-3|TRBD2|16|TRBV27|NA
TGTGCCAGCATACGTTTGACTAGCGGCCACACAGATACGCAGTATTTT
CASIRLTSGHTDTQYF
>TRBJ2-7|NA|12|TRBV6-2/TRBV6-3|NA
TGTGCCAGCAGTGGGGTCTCCTACGAGCAGTACTTC
CASSGVSYEQYF
>TRBJ2-3|NA|14|TRBV21-1|many
TGTGCCAGCAGCAAAGCGCAATCGACAGATACGCAGTATTTT
CASSKAQSTDTQYF
>TRBJ2-1|TRBD2|17|TRBV27|NA
TGTGCCAGCAACCTTAGCGGGGGCGATTCTTCCTACAATGAGCAGTTCTTC
CASNLSGGDSSYNEQFF
>TRBJ2-5|TRBD2|15|TRBV5-6|many
TGTGCCAGCAGCTTGTATACGGGAGGGCCTGAGACCCAGTACTTC
CASSLYTGGPETQYF
>TRBJ2-1|NA|11|TRBV2|few
TGTGCCAGCAGTGATTGGGGCGAGCAGTTCTTC
CASSDWGEQFF
>TRBJ1-2|TRBD1|13|TRBV29-1|few
TGCAGCGCCTGGGACAGGACCTCCTATGGCTACACCTTC
CSAWDRTSYGYTF
>TRBJ1-2|NA|15|TRBV12-3/TRBV12-4|NA
TGTGCCAGCAGTCTACAGGCCAGGACTAACTATGGCTACACCTTC
CASSLQARTNYGYTF
>TRBJ2-1|NA|13|TRBV3-1|few
TGTGCCAGCAGCCAAGATCCGCGGGCGGCGCCTTTCTTC
CASSQDPRAAPFF
>TRBJ1-5|TRBD1|16|TRBV12-3/TRBV12-4|many
TGTGCCAGCAGTCCCGGTACAGGGGTAAGCAATCAGCCCCAGCATTTT
CASSPGTGVSNQPQHF
>TRBJ2-7|NA|12|TRBV29-1|many
TGCAGCGCCGGTTTAGGGGGGAGGGAGCAGTACTTC
CSAGLGGREQYF
>TRBJ2-7|TRBD2|10|TRBV20-1|few
TGCAGTGCCTGGGGGGGCGAGCAGTACTTC
CSAWGGEQYF
>TRBJ1-1|TRBD1|15|TRBV7-9|few
TGTGCCAGCAGCCCACTACAGGGGGCCAGCACTGAAGCTTTCTTT
CASSPLQGASTEAFF
>TRBJ1-4|NA|15|TRBV4-3|many
TGCGCCAGCAGCCAAGATGAGGGGACTAATGAAAAACTGTTTTTT
CASSQDEGTNEKLFF
>TRBJ1-1|NA|14|TRBV6-4|NA
TGTGCCAGCAGTCCCACAGTAACGGGGACTGAAGCTTTCTTT
CASSPTVTGTEAFF
>TRBJ2-7|NA|11|TRBV21-1|few
TGTGCCAGCAGCAAATGGACAGCGCGGTACTTC
CASSKWTARYF
>TRBJ1-5|NA|12|TRBV28|many
TGTGCCAGTTCCGGAGGGCAAAGGCCCCAGCATTTT
CASSGGQRPQHF
>TRBJ2-3|TRBD2|17|TRBV7-2|many
TGTGCCAGCAGCCTAGCACAGCGGGGGGGCCGAACAGATACGCAGTATTTT
CASSLAQRGGRTDTQYF
>TRBJ1-2|NA|12|TRBV6-2/TRBV6-3|many
TGTGCCAGCAGCGACAGTAACTATGGCTACACCTTC
CASSDSNYGYTF
>TRBJ1-3|NA|17|TRBV12-5|few
TGTGCTAGTGGTTCCATTTTTGGGGGCCGCTCTGGAAACACCATATATTTT
CASGSIFGGRSGNTIYF
>TRBJ1-1|NA|16|TRBV13|many
TGTGCCAGCAGCTTAGGAAGGGGGGTTCGGAACACTGAAGCTTTCTTT
CASSLGRGVRNTEAFF
>TRBJ2-3|NA|16|TRBV6-5|many
TGTGCCAGCAGTAGATATCCGGGCCTGAGCACAGATACGCAGTATTTT
CASSRYPGLSTDTQYF
>TRBJ1-1|TRBD1|12|TRBV5-1|few
TGCGCCAGCAGTCACGGACAGGGAGAAGCTTTCTTT
CASSHGQGEAFF
>TRBJ2-1|TRBD2|16|TRBV12-3/TRBV12-4|NA
TGTGCCAGCACCACGCTAGCGGGAGGAGCCTACAATGAGCAGTTCTTC
CASTTLAGGAYNEQFF
>TRBJ1-1|TRBD1|15|TRBV18|many
TGTGCCAGCTCACCACTCGGACAGGTGAACACTGAAGCTTTCTTT
CASSPLGQVNTEAFF
>TRBJ2-3|NA|16|TRBV6-2/TRBV6-3|many
TGTGCCAGCAGTCCCCGGGCGGAGCCCAGCACAGATACGCAGTATTTT
CASSPRAEPSTDTQYF
>TRBJ1-5|NA|14|TRBV7-2|NA
TGTGCCAGCAGCCTGACGGTAAACAATCAGCCCCAGCATTTT
CASSLTVNNQPQHF
>TRBJ2-3|NA|15|TRBV6-5|many
TGTGCCAGCAGTTCGGGGGTAGCGGACACAGATACGCAGTATTTT
CASSSGVADTDTQYF
>TRBJ1-2|TRBD1|13|TRBV6-5|NA
TGTGCCAGCACCAGGGGGACCTTCTATGGCTACACCTTC
CASTRGTFYGYTF
>TRBJ2-1|NA|13|TRBV2|many
TGTGCCAGCCTCCTACCCCCCGGGGGTGAGCAGTTCTTC
CASLLPPGGEQFF
>TRBJ2-7|TRBD2|15|TRBV7-9|NA
TGTGCCAGCAGCCGACTAGCGGGAAGATCCTACGAGCAGTACTTC
CASSRLAGRSYEQYF
>TRBJ1-2|TRBD1|14|TRBV6-1|many
TGTGCCAGCAGTGAATGGGGACAGAGGCATGGCTACACCTTC
CASSEWGQRHGYTF
>TRBJ1-1|NA|13|TRBV20-1|NA
TGCAGTGCCAACCAGTTCATGAACACTGAAGCTTTCTTT
CSANQFMNTEAFF
>TRBJ2-7|TRBD2|14|TRBV9|many
TGTGCCAGCAGCCTTGGGACTAGCGGGGCCGAGCAGTACTTC
CASSLGTSGAEQYF
>TRBJ2-7|TRBD2|15|TRBV13|few
TGTGCCAGCAGCCCCTCAGCGGGAGGGGAATACGAGCAGTACTTC
CASSPSAGGEYEQYF
>TRBJ1-2|TRBD1|15|TRBV6-5|NA
TGTGCCAGCAGTTCCCCTGACAGGGGGCGTTTGGGCTACACCTTC
CASSSPDRGRLGYTF
>TRBJ2-2|NA|17|TRBV24-1|many
TGTGCCACCCCATCGGCAGGGATGGTCCTCAACACCGGGGAGCTGTTTTTT
CATPSAGMVLNTGELFF
>TRBJ1-5|NA|13|TRBV6-1|many
TGTGCCAGCAGTCCTGGGGACAATCAGCCCCAGCATTTT
CASSPGDNQPQHF
>TRBJ2-1|TRBD1|14|TRBV20-1|many
TGCAGTGCTAGAGTGGGTGGGACAGGGGATGAGCAGTTCTTC
CSARVGGTGDEQFF
>TRBJ2-3|NA|15|TRBV27|NA
TGTGCCAGCAGTTCGGAAGCGGCTAGCACAGATACGCAGTATTTT
CASSSEAASTDTQYF
>TRBJ2-3|TRBD2|16|TRBV10-3|NA
TGTGCCATCAGTGAAGGTAGCGGGGGGCGCACAGATACGCAGTATTTT
CAISEGSGGRTDTQYF
>TRBJ1-3|NA|14|TRBV7-9|few
TGTGCCAGCAGCCGGAGGGACACTGGAAACACCATATATTTT
CASSRRDTGNTIYF
>TRBJ1-2|NA|12|TRBV5-1|few
TGCGCCAGCACCCTTGACGGCTATGGCTACACCTTC
CASTLDGYGYTF
>TRBJ1-1|NA|14|TRBV28|many
TGTGCCAGCAGTTTAGGGTCCATGAACACTGAAGCTTTCTTT
CASSLGSMNTEAFF
>TRBJ2-3|TRBD2|15|TRBV7-3|many
TGTGCCAGCAGCTCTAGCGGGACTAGCACAGATACGCAGTATTTT
CASSSSGTSTDTQYF
>TRBJ2-1|NA|8|TRBV20-1|many
TGCAGTGCTGGCCTTGGGTTCTTC
CSAGLGFF